This T cell receptor beta chain was captured in a study of CD8 T cells in ankylosing spondylitis. General study findings and limits: What appeared characteristic of ankylosing spondylitis blood was a TCR beta motif of 7 or 8 highly homologous variants.

This clonotype was found many times. The antigen is not known. MiXCR, applied by TCRdb to the 5' RACE reads, yields one record per CDR3 protein. This table holds 100,000 to 150,000 distinct CDR3 sequences, 9.3% found once. The CDR3 is 13 amino acids. The V end was cut by 1 base, the J end by 5 bases, with 8 bases between. Germline CDR1 SGHKS, CDR2 YYEKEE (reference sequence). This TCR derives from a male donor with ankylosing spondylitis or in good health (not recorded which). J is TRBJ2-3 and V is TRBV5-5; the D is unclear. The sequenced sample consisted of blood, either unsorted or a sorted T cell fraction (not recorded which). CDR3 residues: CASSLLVRDTQYF. The CDR3 DNA is TGTGCCAGCAGCTTGTTGGTCAGAGATACGCAGTATTTT.